Presented here are 21 T cell receptor beta chains from one specimen sequenced in a study of Ad26.COV2.S vaccination and SARS-CoV-2 variants. Sequencing used immunoSEQ multiplex PCR; TCRdb keeps in-frame clones, though not all of them. The data show 380,000 or so clones, 75% to 90% seen once. Indicated treatment: about 20 received Ad26.COV2.S at low or high dose, single or two shots; 5 received placebo; per-sample allocation not given. Repertoires come from day 63 after the first vaccine or placebo injection. The sample here was peripheral blood, taken in a trial of Ad26.COV2.S vaccine versus placebo. Source of these receptors: a person aged 18-60 years who received the Ad26.COV2.S COVID-19 vaccine or a placebo.

A single count supports this clone. The gene calls are TRBV28 and TRBJ2-2, with 9 bases aligning to TRBD1. The length of the CDR3 is 15 residues. Germline V CDR1 and CDR2: MDHEN, SYDVKM. V was clipped by 2 bases and J by 5 bases; unmatched bases: 3. CDR3 DNA sequence: TGTGCCAGCAGTTTAAGGACAGGGGATACCGGGGAGCTGTTTTTT. This gives the protein CASSLRTGDTGELFF. Looking up the rest from reference TRBV28 and TRBJ2-2 gives the full variable domain: DVKVTQSSRYLVKRTGEKVFLECVQDMDHENMFWYRQDPGLGLRLIYFSYDVKMKEKGDIPEGYSVSREKKERFSLILESASTNQTSMYLCASSLRTGDTGELFFGEGSRLTVL.

This rearrangement joins TRBV2 to TRBJ2-3, with 12 positions matching TRBD2. The CDR3 sequence is 14 residues long. Looked up from germline, CDR1 is SNHLY and CDR2 is FYNNEI. Trimming cost V 10 bases and J 4 bases; bases outside gene matches: 6. The CDR3 DNA reads TGTGCCAACCTAGCGGGAGGGTGGGCAGATACGCAGTATTTT. Protein: CANLAGGWADTQYF.

The chain carries TRBV19 and TRBJ1-5; unclear D gene. The length of the CDR3 is 14 residues. In germline, CDR1 is LNHDA, CDR2 SQIVND (reference sequence). V lost 3 bases and J lost 0, with 6 bases in between. For the CDR3, the DNA is TGTGCCAGTAGTATCGCAGGTAGCAATCAGCCCCAGCATTTT. Its translation is CASSIAGSNQPQHF. Together with reference TRBV19 and TRBJ1-5, the CDR3 gives the full variable domain: DGGITQSPKYLFRKEGQNVTLSCEQNLNHDAMYWYRQDPGQGLRLIYYSQIVNDFQKGDIAEGYSVSREKKESFPLTVTSAQKNPTAFYLCASSIAGSNQPQHFGDGTRLSIL.

The chain carries TRBV11-2 and TRBJ2-3; 10 nucleotides agree with TRBD2. The trim removed 1 base at V and 5 bases at J, leaving 9 bases unmatched. Germline V gene lookup returns CDR1 SGHAT and CDR2 FQNNGV. The CDR3 contains 17 residues. The CDR3 here is CASSLGGLAGERDTQYF. CDR3 in DNA: TGTGCCAGCAGCTTAGGTGGGCTAGCGGGAGAAAGAGATACGCAGTATTTT.

J is TRBJ2-7 and V is TRBV11-2; 7 bases are shared with TRBD2. With 8 bases clipped from V and 0 bases from J, the junction kept 7 bases outside the gene matches. The CDR3 sequence is 14 residues long. Germline V gene lookup returns CDR1 SGHAT and CDR2 FQNNGV. CDR3 in amino acids: CASHPGGSSYEQYF. CDR3 in DNA: TGTGCCAGCCACCCGGGCGGGAGCTCCTACGAGCAGTACTTC.

The genes are TRBV10-3 and TRBJ2-1; 7 bases fit TRBD2. The junction had 11 bases not matched to a gene; V was cut back by 11 bases and J by 7 bases. Germline CDR1 and CDR2: ENHRY and SYGVKD. This CDR3 comprises 13 residues. The CDR3 nucleotides are TGTGCCTCCGGGGCGGGAGAGGTAAATGAGCAGTTCTTC. Residues: CASGAGEVNEQFF.

The J gene is TRBJ2-3, the V gene TRBV5-6, with D unclear. Between the trimmed V and J ends, which lost 3 bases and 6 bases, there was a span of 8 bases. Germline CDR1 reads SGHDT; CDR2 reads YYEEEE. The CDR3 extends over 12 amino acids. The CDR3 loop reads CASSYDGDTQYF. The CDR3 nucleotides are TGTGCCAGCAGCTATGACGGGGATACGCAGTATTTT.

Many counts were recorded for this clone. CDR3 coding DNA: TGTGCAAGTCGCTTGGCAGGGTCGGACACTGAAGCTTTCTTT. Its protein product is CASRLAGSDTEAFF. This chain links TRBV12-2 with TRBJ1-1; TRBD1 is the table's D call and was not checked against the DNA. TRBV12-2 is a documented pseudogene. The CDR3 sequence is 14 residues long.

A few counts support this clone. The chain combines TRBV3-1 (or the pseudogene TRBV3-2) with TRBJ2-1; 7 positions match TRBD2. The CDR3 sequence is 15 residues long. J gave up 7 bases and V 8 bases, and 14 bases lay outside the gene matches. Germline V gene data show CDR1 as LGHDT and CDR2 as YNNKEL (reference sequence). The CDR3 protein is CASGNRGESLNEQFF. The CDR3 bases are TGTGCCAGCGGTAATCGGGGGGAGAGCCTGAATGAGCAGTTCTTC.

The gene calls are TRBV4-1 and TRBJ2-7; D may match TRBD1 or TRBD2 (5 bases each). The CDR3 has 11 residues. Trimming stripped 4 bases from V and 5 bases from J, with 6 bases between. The germline gives CDR1 MGHRA, CDR2 YSYEKL. This CDR3 reads CASSPGHEQYF. The DNA of the CDR3 is TGCGCCAGCAGCCCGGGACACGAGCAGTACTTC.

The chain combines TRBV11-3 with TRBJ2-3; 7 positions agree with TRBD2. The V gene end was trimmed by 5 bases and the J gene end by 2 bases; junction bases not matched to a gene: 7. The CDR3 length is 15 residues. Germline V CDR1 and CDR2: SGHNT, YENEEA. CDR3 sequence (DNA): TGTGCCAGCAGCGGGAGCGGGGAACCCACAGATACGCAGTATTTT. Encoded protein: CASSGSGEPTDTQYF.

The rearrangement uses TRBV7-9 and TRBJ2-2; D is undetermined. Germline CDR1 is SEHNR and CDR2 is FQNEAQ (reference sequence). There are 14 residues in the CDR3. V lost 1 base and J 3 bases, leaving 6 bases between the germline ends. The CDR3 loop reads CASSLDGYTGELFF. In DNA form, the CDR3 reads TGTGCCAGCAGCTTAGACGGGTACACCGGGGAGCTGTTTTTT.

The chain is built from TRBV19 and TRBJ2-3, with TRBD2 matching over 16 bases. The CDR3 totals 20 residues. The ends lost 4 bases at V and 4 bases at J; junction bases unmatched: 14. The germline CDR1 and CDR2 sequences are LNHDA and SQIVND (reference sequence). CDR3 residues: CASSTRTGTSGRAFPDTQYF. As DNA, the CDR3 is TGTGCCAGTAGTACCAGGACAGGGACTAGCGGGAGGGCCTTCCCAGATACGCAGTATTTT.

This clone was observed a handful of times. At the DNA level, this CDR3 is encoded by other sequences in the same sample as well. The rearrangement links TRBV19 to TRBJ2-2; 8 bases agree with TRBD1. Trimming at V came to 6 bases and at J to 4 bases, leaving 4 bases not matched to a gene. CDR1 and CDR2 (germline): LNHDA, SQIVND (reference sequence). The length of the CDR3 is 14 residues. The CDR3 coding sequence is TGTGCCAGTAGGGGAACAGGGGGCACCGGGGAGCTGTTTTTT. Protein product: CASRGTGGTGELFF.

This chain links TRBV29-1 with TRBJ1-2; tentative D call: TRBD1 (6 bases). Germline-derived CDR1 and CDR2 are SQVTM and ANQGSEA. The CDR3 runs 11 residues. With 4 bases removed from V and 8 bases from J, the gap between germline ends came to 11 bases. The CDR3 DNA reads TGCAGCGTTGCACAGGGAAGAGGCTACACCTTC. Protein: CSVAQGRGYTF.

This chain connects TRBV19 to TRBJ2-2; D might be TRBD2 (5 bases). V lost 10 bases, J lost 3 bases, and 15 bases lay in between. Germline assignment: CDR1 LNHDA and CDR2 SQIVND (reference sequence). The CDR3 covers 14 residues. Here the CDR3 reads CATSGGRYTGELFF. For the CDR3, the DNA is TGTGCCACCTCAGGAGGTAGATACACCGGGGAGCTGTTTTTT.

The CDR3 bases are TGCGCCAGCAGCCAATATTCGGGCTACGAGCAGTACTTC. Amino acid sequence: CASSQYSGYEQYF. This rearrangement joins TRBV4-3 to TRBJ2-7; D gene ambiguous. This CDR3 has 13 residues. Germline CDR1 is LGHNA and CDR2 is YSLEER. Trimming took off 2 bases at V and 3 bases at J, with 8 bases between the two ends.

The V call is TRBV29-1, the J call TRBJ1-2, with TRBD1 as a possible D gene (6 bases). The V and J ends lost 6 bases and 4 bases respectively, with 18 bases between them. CDR3 length equals 14 residues. Germline V gives CDR1 SQVTM, CDR2 ANQGSEA. DNA of the CDR3: TGCAGCGTCCAAGACCGGGACACTATCTATGGCTACACCTTC. Its translation is CSVQDRDTIYGYTF. Together with reference TRBV29-1 and TRBJ1-2, the CDR3 gives the full variable domain: SAVISQKPSRDICQRGTSLTIQCQVDSQVTMMFWYRQQPGQSLTLIATANQGSEATYESGFVIDKFPISRPNLTFSTLTVSNMSPEDSSIYLCSVQDRDTIYGYTFGSGTRLTVV.

This clone has just a few counts. The chain combines TRBV7-2 with TRBJ2-3; D not resolved. The V gene's germline CDR1 is SGHTA and CDR2 FQGNSA. Deletions cut 1 base from V and 0 bases from J, with 2 bases between. There are 13 residues in the CDR3. The CDR3: CASSLVSTDTQYF. The CDR3 bases are TGTGCCAGCAGCTTAGTTAGCACAGATACGCAGTATTTT.

This chain links TRBV5-1 with TRBJ2-1; TRBD1 matches 9 bases. Germline trimming cut 0 bases from V and 6 bases from J; bases unmatched to any gene: 7. The CDR3 sequence is 16 residues long. Germline V gene data show CDR1 as SGHRS and CDR2 as YFSETQ. CDR3 nucleotides: TGCGCCAGCAGCTTGGAGGTGGACAGGGGTGGCAATGAGCAGTTCTTC. Its translation is CASSLEVDRGGNEQFF.

The V call is TRBV11-2, the J call TRBJ2-3; 8 bases agree with TRBD2. The CDR3 contains 17 residues. In germline, CDR1 is SGHAT, CDR2 FQNNGV. Unmatched junction bases numbered 9, after V lost 2 bases and J lost 2 bases. CDR3 DNA: TGTGCCAGCAGCTTACGGATGAGCGGGAGAGCCACAGATACGCAGTATTTT. It encodes CASSLRMSGRATDTQYF.